This T cell receptor beta chain was retrieved from a study of regulatory T cells in long-lasting Graves disease. Documented time point: newly diagnosed GD, antithyroid drugs for less than 3 months. Making the TCR library involved RNA that had been extracted from PBMCs. TCR beta libraries were built with iRepertoire HTBI primers and Arm-PCR of CDR3 regions. TCRdb fed the multiplex PCR reads into MiXCR, producing one record per CDR3 protein. The data contain 450,000 to 600,000 distinct CDR3 sequences, 15% to 20% of them singletons. Between the trimmed V and J ends, which lost 5 bases and 4 bases, there was a span of 9 bases. The CDR3 runs to 13 residues. Per the germline V gene, CDR1 is SGHVS and CDR2 is FNYEAQ. The same specimen was also included in a second study, on T cells in Graves' hyperthyroidism and ophthalmopathy.

The clonotype was recovered from a middle-aged man with Graves disease. The source was peripheral blood mononuclear cells (PBMCs), collected at new diagnosis, from a patient treated with antithyroid drugs. The V and J genes are TRBV7-6 and TRBJ2-1; D is ambiguous. CDR3 in amino acids: CASSPATYNEQFF. CDR3 DNA sequence: TGTGCCAGCAGCCCCGCAACTTACAATGAGCAGTTCTTC.